Below, one T cell receptor beta chain is given with its context. Its antigen is unknown. Base qualities are not at hand, and no much larger clone is one base apart. These data belong to a study of T cells after yellow fever vaccination (dated by TCRdb to between 2018 and 2021). Regarding the complete study: The SMART-Seq v4 Ultra Low Input RNA kit was used to prepare libraries from fractions with low cell numbers. To follow T-cell clones before and after primary and booster YFV17D yellow fever vaccination, bulk TCR alpha and beta repertoires were sequenced over time. Two healthy male donors made up the cohort, one aged 18 to 30 years and the other aged 30 to 39 years. Blood was drawn at multiple timepoints before and after primary and secondary immunization, with bulk PBMC replicates and cell subsets isolated.

TCRdb lists the instrument as Illumina NovaSeq 6000. TCR cDNA was synthesized by 5'RACE template switching, which introduced a universal primer site and unique molecular identifiers. Priming for cDNA synthesis came from both the TCR alpha and TCR beta constant segments. Libraries were amplified in two PCR steps, with sample barcodes and sequencing adapters added in the second step. Libraries were sequenced on Illumina HiSeq 2500 (2x100 bp) or NovaSeq (2x150 bp). In the original analysis: MIGEC was used to demultiplex reads and collapse the reads into UMI consensus sequences, and MiXCR was used for V(D)J alignment. Vaccine-responding clonotypes were identified with edgeR using replicate PBMC samples, with FDR below 0.01 and a log2 fold change above 5 up to day 15 being required. CD4 or CD8 identity was assigned to each bulk clonotype according to whether the clonotype was present at higher abundance in the sequenced CD4 repertoire or the sequenced CD8 repertoire. In-frame beta chains were kept once TCRdb had trimmed the public reads at Q25 with fastp and called clones with MiXCR. Entries that share a CDR3 protein sequence are merged under the most common genes and DNA. The authors' filters were not applied to this entry. The sample yields about 340,000 distinct CDR3 sequences; under 15% were counted once. Of the sample, 2.5% to 3.5% is held by the ten largest clones.

Read against the paper, the sample's treatment or condition label means: live attenuated yellow fever vaccine strain. PBMCs were isolated from peripheral blood using a standard Ficoll-Paque protocol. Dynabeads CD4 and CD8 positive selection kits were used to isolate the CD4 and CD8 T-cell fractions. TriZol was used to extract RNA from bulk PBMCs, from CD4 and CD8 fractions, and from dextramer-positive and dextramer-negative fractions. What the work shows at the level of the full study, not this receptor alone: The study included only a couple of donors, which limits how far the findings can be generalized. After the booster, most of the clones that had expanded following primary vaccination were detected again (roughly 97% of CD4 and around nine tenths of CD8), which suggests that memory was broadly maintained. The secondary T-cell response was found to be weaker but faster than the primary response, with a peak reached on day 5 rather than on day 15. Computational filtering was needed because FACS-sorted repertoires could contain abundant contaminating clonotypes from the bulk population. A small share of clonotypes occurred in both CD4 and CD8 compartments, likely arising from convergent recombination.

Measured from the cysteine to the phenylalanine, the CDR3 is 13 residues long. CDR3 DNA is the only sequence kept; it has 39 bases, read in frame from the first base. In the germline V gene, CDR1 corresponds to MGHRA and CDR2 to YSYEKL. V is pared back by 0 bases and J by 12 bases, with 12 bases lying between the germline termini. The sequences come from CD4+ T cells sorted from PBMCs, collected 15 days after the yellow fever booster vaccination. This clonotype originated in a man between 18 and 29 years old who received the YFV17D yellow fever vaccine. Recombination connected TRBV4-1 to TRBJ2-1; possibly the D gene is TRBD2, per 6 matching bases. The base sequence is TGCGCCAGCAGCCAAGATGGCCAGACTAGGCAGTTCTTC. Translated, this gives CASSQDGQTRQFF.